This TCR beta chain is from a study of T cell responses to AZD1222 COVID-19 vaccine. Study at large: The analysis combined second doses at about 4 or about 12 weeks.

Per the germline V gene, CDR1 is SGDLS and CDR2 is YYNGEE. J was trimmed by 10 bases and V by 1 base; bases with no gene match: 17. The CDR3 length is 18 residues. TCRdb keeps only in-frame clones here, not all; method: immunoSEQ multiplex PCR. The data hold some 88,000 clones, with around 92% observed a single time. This clone occurred once. Antigen specificity is unknown. Study-wide results and caveats: Sampling captured repertoires only after the peak T cell response. The study reported that nearly half of spike-specific TCRs target unmutated variant regions. Spike-specific TCR breadth rose after two AZD1222 doses, and depth rose as well.

The chain couples TRBV9 to TRBJ1-6; TRBD1 matches 7 bases. The sequence came from an adult in good health. The input for sequencing was peripheral blood, taken on day 0 of AZD1222 vaccination. DNA for the CDR3: TGTGCCAGCAGCGTAACTACAACGGGACAGTCGAGGGGGTCACCCCTCCACTTT. Translating it yields CASSVTTTGQSRGSPLHF.